The text below deals with one T cell receptor beta chain. What it recognizes is unknown. PCR primers comprised 60 Vbeta and 13 Jbeta primers. Authors' methods: In a later analysis, some 11 million of approximately 81 million unique beta chains occurred in at least two donors. Data came from immunoSEQ multiplex PCR; TCRdb stores just in-frame clones and leaves some out. The V and J calls and clone size come from that table; D and trimming were worked out from the DNA. This sample has around 71,000 clones, with 65% to 70% found just once. The J segment lost 6 bases and the V segment lost 9 bases, leaving 6 bases of the junction unmatched. The germline V gene has CDR1 MGHDK and CDR2 SYGVNS. The CDR3 loop spans 13 amino acids. This record belongs to a study of cytomegalovirus exposure and HLA in healthy donors. For the study at large: Around 180 million T cells yielded 110 million or so unique TCR beta sequences in earlier analysis. Around 80 million unique TCR sequences came from HLA-typed donors in an early release.

General study findings and limits: Later analysis showed TCR association rates varying by HLA locus, highest for DRB1 and lowest for HLA-C.

The sequenced material came from PBMCs. This receptor was identified in a male donor in good health and CMV-seropositive. The rearrangement links TRBV25-1 to TRBJ2-1; 9 nucleotides agree with TRBD1. CDR3 loop: CASGTGNFNEQFF. CDR3 sequence (DNA): TGTGCCAGTGGGACAGGGAATTTCAATGAGCAGTTCTTC.